Sequencing of this T cell receptor beta chain was carried out in a study of blood T cells in healthy people across ages. This clonotype was observed a handful of times. A second PCR of about 6 to 12 cycles used a sample-barcoded 5' primer and a J-beta primer mix. From the 5' RACE reads, TCRdb called clonotypes with MiXCR, one entry per CDR3 protein. This table has over a million distinct CDR3 sequences, around 45% appearing once. This sequence was found in a woman aged 55-69 years in good health. Sequenced material: blood.

CDR3 DNA sequence: TGCAGCGTCCGGGACGGCGGAAGGGAGACCCAGTACTTC. Translation gives CSVRDGGRETQYF. V is TRBV29-1 and J is TRBJ2-5; possibly TRBD1 or TRBD2 for D (5 bases each). The CDR3 covers 13 residues. CDR1 SQVTM and CDR2 ANQGSEA come from the germline V gene. V dropped 6 bases and J dropped 5 bases, with 16 bases sitting between them.